This is a list of T cell receptor beta chains from one sample in a study of T-cell reconstitution after alpha-beta-depleted transplantation in children. A single record per CDR3 protein comes from TCRdb applying MiXCR to the PCR reads. This repertoire shows fewer than 200,000 distinct CDR3 sequences, 6.5% to 7.5% found once; its top ten account for roughly 3%. The sample was PBMCs from the stem cell graft donor, taken from the stem cell graft. The receptors derive from a human donor who donated a stem cell graft to a child with Wiskott-Aldrich syndrome. Both conserved end residues are trimmed from each CDR3. Each record gives: V gene, J gene, CDR3 protein.

V: TRBV29-1; J: TRBJ2-2; CDR3: SVTDRAVTGELF
V: TRBV7-6; J: TRBJ2-2; CDR3: ASSLVARSTGELF
V: TRBV29-1; J: TRBJ1-4; CDR3: SVTGQGAQKLF
V: TRBV29-1; J: TRBJ1-1; CDR3: SVMLQLNTEAF
V: TRBV6-1; J: TRBJ1-5; CDR3: ASSPRGGAGQPQH
V: TRBV4-2; J: TRBJ2-5; CDR3: ASSPQAGAQY
V: TRBV24-1; J: TRBJ2-5; CDR3: ATNPGQGETQY
V: TRBV29-1; J: TRBJ2-1; CDR3: SVEAGGLENEQF
V: TRBV19; J: TRBJ1-5; CDR3: ASSMLQGVDSNQPQH
V: TRBV9; J: TRBJ2-1; CDR3: ASSVVHREGGGNEQF
V: TRBV12-3/TRBV12-4; J: TRBJ1-2; CDR3: ASTLSGHTLTNYGYT
V: TRBV12-3/TRBV12-4; J: TRBJ1-1; CDR3: ASRWVSPNTEAF
V: TRBV11-3; J: TRBJ2-3; CDR3: ASSPGLAADTQY
V: TRBV5-1; J: TRBJ1-3; CDR3: ASSITSVRAGLGGNTIY
V: TRBV30; J: TRBJ2-5; CDR3: AWSDGGETQY
V: TRBV12-3/TRBV12-4; J: TRBJ2-1; CDR3: ASTPAGGLYNEQF
V: TRBV20-1; J: TRBJ1-5; CDR3: SARVGGAYKAQH
V: TRBV12-3/TRBV12-4; J: TRBJ2-1; CDR3: ASSLGYYNEQF
V: TRBV7-2; J: TRBJ2-6; CDR3: ASSLVGGFGANVLT
V: TRBV18; J: TRBJ1-2; CDR3: ASSPPDGRGQANYGYT
V: TRBV12-3/TRBV12-4; J: TRBJ2-7; CDR3: ASSLGPGSYEQY
V: TRBV6-5; J: TRBJ2-7; CDR3: ASSYSMAGGYEQY
V: TRBV9; J: TRBJ2-7; CDR3: ASSTGTSRSEQY
V: TRBV11-2; J: TRBJ2-7; CDR3: ASSQASPYEQY
V: TRBV20-1; J: TRBJ2-7; CDR3: SAQGPPKERAGSYEQY
V: TRBV5-1; J: TRBJ2-7; CDR3: ASSLRGTGAGGSSYEQY